These T cell receptor beta chains were read from a single sample in a study of T cells expressing NK-cell markers. No DNA is given; TCRdb re-called the 5' RACE reads and lists each CDR3 protein once. The data include some 150,000 distinct CDR3 sequences; the top ten clones carry approximately 12%. The sequencing input was blood T cells: a sorted CD56 or NKG2C T cell subset, CD4+ or CD8+ T cells, or bulk PBMC T cells (not recorded which). The source of these receptors is a man younger than 35 in good health. Each CDR3 is given with its conserved first and last residue.

cdr3_aa j_call v_call
CASRPDGLAVFSYEQYF TRBJ2-7 TRBV28
CATIRVGGGTEAFF TRBJ1-1 TRBV12-3/TRBV12-4
CASSTRDRDYATNEKLFF TRBJ1-4 TRBV6-5
CASSITPTRSNEQFF TRBJ2-1 TRBV27
CASSQSGGGRANEQFF TRBJ2-1 TRBV4-3
CASSFRVAGENEQFF TRBJ2-1 TRBV5-1
CASSNRGSGTTDTQYF TRBJ2-3 TRBV7-8
CASRLAEEETQYF TRBJ2-5 TRBV27
CASSWYPGISSNEQFF TRBJ2-1 TRBV7-9
CASGSLAGLEERQYF TRBJ2-7 TRBV7-8
CAASDGSSYNEQFF TRBJ2-1 TRBV30
CASIPPLTSGKFNEQFF TRBJ2-1 TRBV27
CASSIPGLGTEAFF TRBJ1-1 TRBV19
CASSQASGLQETQYF TRBJ2-5 TRBV3-1
CASSLEGTEETQYF TRBJ2-5 TRBV5-4
CASSLVRGVNEQFF TRBJ2-1 TRBV27
CATSEGGGANVLTF TRBJ2-6 TRBV24-1
CASSQPGPREAFF TRBJ1-1 TRBV14
CASSQVPGTNTGELFF TRBJ2-2 TRBV4-1
CASSQDTGGNRETQYF TRBJ2-5 TRBV3-1
CASSPTSGRSHEQFF TRBJ2-1 TRBV12-3/TRBV12-4
CASSLASRGTDFAQYF TRBJ2-5 TRBV7-6
CASTPGTITYEQYF TRBJ2-7 TRBV6-2/TRBV6-3
CASRHRGGRNLTDTQYF TRBJ2-3 TRBV5-1
CAWSSGSSYNEQFF TRBJ2-1 TRBV30
CASSFGAWADTQYF TRBJ2-3 TRBV5-6
CASSQDGPAAGNTIYF TRBJ1-3 TRBV4-3
CASSPRRDRGYGGVETQYF TRBJ2-5 TRBV9
CASSERGQGREKLFF TRBJ1-4 TRBV25-1
CASSGRLAEEQGEQFF TRBJ2-1 TRBV9
CASRPAVADYTGELFF TRBJ2-2 TRBV14
CASSFQGKNRPQHF TRBJ1-5 TRBV5-6
CASTLDGEQFF TRBJ2-1 TRBV28
CASSITPGGRADTQYF TRBJ2-3 TRBV7-6
CASSLAQGTSPYEQYF TRBJ2-7 TRBV7-9
CASSQDNPGDTGELFF TRBJ2-2 TRBV14
CASGTGNTGELFF TRBJ2-2 TRBV30
CATSSIAGGTDTQYF TRBJ2-3 TRBV15
CASRPALVPDTQYF TRBJ2-3 TRBV28
CASSAIGLGTEAFF TRBJ1-1 TRBV19
CASSTHGTNNEQFF TRBJ2-1 TRBV6-1
CASSLGGQGRSTEAFF TRBJ1-1 TRBV7-6
CSARDDTSAYNEQFF TRBJ2-1 TRBV20-1
CASSSVSNDMGDTQYF TRBJ2-3 TRBV7-9
CSARASTPGQFNSPLHF TRBJ1-6 TRBV20-1
CASSSLVETYNEQFF TRBJ2-1 TRBV12-3/TRBV12-4
CASSFGEEDTDTQYF TRBJ2-3 TRBV7-7
CASSLGASGRLTDTQYF TRBJ2-3 TRBV7-9
CASSESSTSNSPLHF TRBJ1-6 TRBV25-1
CASTSSGSHYEQYF TRBJ2-7 TRBV6-5
CSADTGTGGVQPQHF TRBJ1-5 TRBV20-1
CSIRGQGTSEAFF TRBJ1-1 TRBV29-1
CATRDRSSNTEAFF TRBJ1-1 TRBV7-9
CASREDSYSPLHF TRBJ1-6 TRBV7-2
CASSTTSGRWYF TRBJ2-3 TRBV6-5
CSARWGYEQYF TRBJ2-7 TRBV29-1
CASISGTSNEQYF TRBJ2-7 TRBV27
CAWGRGTEAFF TRBJ1-1 TRBV30
CAISETLGTGNPEQFF TRBJ2-1 TRBV10-3
CASSLERGWGEAFF TRBJ1-1 TRBV5-6